The TCR beta chain under discussion was sequenced for a study of sequential checkpoint blockade in melanoma. At the level of the study: First-line arms were nivolumab then ipilimumab, or the reverse, randomized 1:1. Regarding the study as a whole: About 30 times likelier clinical benefit followed increased tumor T-cell fraction and clonality.

Measured with immunoSEQ multiplex PCR; TCRdb has only the in-frame clones, and not every one. Of 37,000 or so clones in the sample, approximately 30% are singletons; the top ten hold 1.6%. The treatment was: randomized to nivolumab then ipilimumab (arm A) or the reverse (arm B). Remarks on this clone: No antigen is known for it.

J gave up 1 base and V 5 bases, and 5 bases lay outside the gene matches. Germline values: CDR1 SGHNT, CDR2 YENEEA. The CDR3 contains 16 residues. The chain couples TRBV11-3 to TRBJ1-4, with 9 nucleotides matching TRBD1. This sequence was found in a human donor with melanoma. Here the sequenced sample was tumor tissue (inferred from file names), taken from a patient given nivolumab and ipilimumab in sequence. The CDR3 bases are TGTGCCAGCAGCCCCGGGACAGGGAGAACTAATGAAAAACTGTTTTTT. This gives the protein CASSPGTGRTNEKLFF.